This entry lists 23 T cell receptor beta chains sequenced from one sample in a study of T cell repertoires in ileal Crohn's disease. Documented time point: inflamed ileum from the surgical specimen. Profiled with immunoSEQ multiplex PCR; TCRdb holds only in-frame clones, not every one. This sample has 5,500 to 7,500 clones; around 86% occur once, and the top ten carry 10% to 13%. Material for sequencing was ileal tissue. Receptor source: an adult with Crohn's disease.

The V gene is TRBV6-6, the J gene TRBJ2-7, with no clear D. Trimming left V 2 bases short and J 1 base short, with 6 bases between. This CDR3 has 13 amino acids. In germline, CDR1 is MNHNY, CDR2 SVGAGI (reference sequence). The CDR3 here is CASSYTDSYEQYF. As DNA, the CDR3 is TGTGCCAGCAGTTACACAGATTCCTACGAGCAGTACTTC.

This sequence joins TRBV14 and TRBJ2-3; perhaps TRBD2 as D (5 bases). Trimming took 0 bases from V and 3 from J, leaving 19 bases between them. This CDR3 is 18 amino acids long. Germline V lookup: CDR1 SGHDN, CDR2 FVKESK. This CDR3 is CASSQDQVRGLPTDTQYF. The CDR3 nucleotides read TGTGCCAGCAGCCAAGACCAAGTCCGCGGGCTTCCGACAGATACGCAGTATTTT.

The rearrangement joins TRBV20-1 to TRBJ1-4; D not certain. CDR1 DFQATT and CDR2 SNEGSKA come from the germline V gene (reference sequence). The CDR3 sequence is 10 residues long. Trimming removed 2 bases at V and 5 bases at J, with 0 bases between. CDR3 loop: CSARNEKLFF. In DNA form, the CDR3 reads TGCAGTGCTAGAAATGAAAAACTGTTTTTT.

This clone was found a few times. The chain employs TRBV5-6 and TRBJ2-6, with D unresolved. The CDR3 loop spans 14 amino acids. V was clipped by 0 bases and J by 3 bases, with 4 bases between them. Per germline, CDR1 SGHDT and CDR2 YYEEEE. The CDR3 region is CASSLALGANVLTF. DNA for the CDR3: TGTGCCAGCAGCTTGGCCCTTGGGGCCAACGTCCTGACTTTC.

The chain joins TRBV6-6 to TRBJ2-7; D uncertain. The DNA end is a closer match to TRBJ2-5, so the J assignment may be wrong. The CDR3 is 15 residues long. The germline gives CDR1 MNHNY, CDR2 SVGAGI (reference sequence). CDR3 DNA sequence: TGTGCCAGCAGCCCCAAAAGATCGCACCAAGAGACCCAGTACTTC. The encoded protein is CASSPKRSHQETQYF.

Here the CDR3 DNA reads TGCAGCGCGGACGCCCACCAAGAGACCCAGTACTTC. It yields the protein CSADAHQETQYF. This rearrangement joins TRBV29-1 to TRBJ2-5; D remains unclear. The germline gives CDR1 SQVTM, CDR2 ANQGSEA. V was trimmed by 7 bases and J by 0 bases, leaving 9 bases between them. The CDR3 spans 12 residues.

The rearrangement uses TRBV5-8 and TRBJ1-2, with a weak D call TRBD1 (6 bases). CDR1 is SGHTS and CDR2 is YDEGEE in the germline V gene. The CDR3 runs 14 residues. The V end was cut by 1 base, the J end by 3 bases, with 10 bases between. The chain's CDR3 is CASSLQGGHYGYTF. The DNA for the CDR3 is TGTGCCAGCAGCTTGCAAGGGGGGCACTATGGCTACACCTTC.

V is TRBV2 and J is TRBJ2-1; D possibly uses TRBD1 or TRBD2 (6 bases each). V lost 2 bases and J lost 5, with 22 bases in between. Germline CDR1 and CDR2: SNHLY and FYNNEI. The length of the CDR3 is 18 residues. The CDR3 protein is CASSERRGTGAANNEQFF. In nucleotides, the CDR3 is TGTGCCAGCAGTGAAAGGAGGGGGACGGGGGCGGCAAACAATGAGCAGTTCTTC.

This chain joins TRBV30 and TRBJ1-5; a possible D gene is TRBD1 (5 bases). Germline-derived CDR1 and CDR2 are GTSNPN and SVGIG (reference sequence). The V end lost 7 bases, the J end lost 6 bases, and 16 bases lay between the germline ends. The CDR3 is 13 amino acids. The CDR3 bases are TGTGCCTTCGACGGGGGGGAGGGTCAGCCCCAGCATTTT. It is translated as CAFDGGEGQPQHF.

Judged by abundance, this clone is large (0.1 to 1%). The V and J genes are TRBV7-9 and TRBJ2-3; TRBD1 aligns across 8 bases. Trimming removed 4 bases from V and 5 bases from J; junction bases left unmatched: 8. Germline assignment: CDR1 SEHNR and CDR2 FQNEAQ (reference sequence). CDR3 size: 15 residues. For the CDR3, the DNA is TGTGCCAGCAGCTCCCCGATAGGACAGGGAGATACGCAGTATTTT. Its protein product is CASSSPIGQGDTQYF.

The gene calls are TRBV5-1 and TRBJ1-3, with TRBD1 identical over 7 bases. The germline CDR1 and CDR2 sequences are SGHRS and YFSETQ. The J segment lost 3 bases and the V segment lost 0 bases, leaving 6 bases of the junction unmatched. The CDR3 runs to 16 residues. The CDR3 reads CASSLGQGDFGNTIYF. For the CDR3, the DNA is TGCGCCAGCAGCTTGGGACAGGGTGATTTTGGAAACACCATATATTTT.

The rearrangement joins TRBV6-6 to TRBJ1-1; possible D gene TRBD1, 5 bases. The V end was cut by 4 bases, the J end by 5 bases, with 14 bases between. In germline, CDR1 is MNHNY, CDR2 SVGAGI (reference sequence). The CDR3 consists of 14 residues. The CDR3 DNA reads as TGTGCCAGCAGTTTACAGGTTTCCGCAACTGAAGCTTTCTTT. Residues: CASSLQVSATEAFF.

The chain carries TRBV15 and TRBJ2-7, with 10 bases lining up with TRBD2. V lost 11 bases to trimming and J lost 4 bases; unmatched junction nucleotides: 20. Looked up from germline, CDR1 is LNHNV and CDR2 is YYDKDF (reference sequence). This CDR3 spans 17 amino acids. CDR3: CAPPGWIAGGRGYEQYF. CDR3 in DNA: TGTGCCCCCCCGGGTTGGATAGCGGGGGGCCGTGGGTACGAGCAGTACTTC.

The CDR3 is CASSLLEGGGLKLFF. The CDR3, as DNA: TGTGCCAGCAGTTTATTAGAGGGGGGGGGTTTGAAGCTGTTTTTT. The rearrangement links TRBV27 to TRBJ2-2; TRBD2 might be the D (7 bases). CDR1 is MNHEY and CDR2 is SMNVEV in the germline V gene (reference sequence). The CDR3 consists of 15 residues. The V and J ends lost 1 base and 12 bases respectively, with 18 bases between them.

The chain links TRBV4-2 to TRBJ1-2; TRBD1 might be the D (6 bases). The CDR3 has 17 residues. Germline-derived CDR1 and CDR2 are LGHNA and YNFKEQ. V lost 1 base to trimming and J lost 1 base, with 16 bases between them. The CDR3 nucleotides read TGTGCCAGCAGCCAAGGTGGGGTCGGGGGGCTTAACTATGGCTACACCTTC. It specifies CASSQGGVGGLNYGYTF.

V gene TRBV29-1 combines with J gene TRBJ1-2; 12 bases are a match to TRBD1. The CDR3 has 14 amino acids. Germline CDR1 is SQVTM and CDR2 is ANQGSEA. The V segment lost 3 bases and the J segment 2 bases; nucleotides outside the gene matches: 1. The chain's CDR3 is CSVEGQGANYGYTF. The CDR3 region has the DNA TGCAGCGTTGAGGGACAGGGGGCCAACTATGGCTACACCTTC.

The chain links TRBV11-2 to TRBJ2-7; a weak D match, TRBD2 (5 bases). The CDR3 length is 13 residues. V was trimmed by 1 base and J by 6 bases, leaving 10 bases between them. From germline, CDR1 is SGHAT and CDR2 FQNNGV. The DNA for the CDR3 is TGTGCCAGCAGCTTAGCTGCGGGCCTCGAGCAGTACTTC. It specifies CASSLAAGLEQYF.

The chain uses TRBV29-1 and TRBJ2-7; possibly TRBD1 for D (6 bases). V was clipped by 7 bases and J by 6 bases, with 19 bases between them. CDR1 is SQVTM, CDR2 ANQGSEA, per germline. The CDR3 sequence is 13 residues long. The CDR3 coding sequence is TGCAGCGCAGTCCCGACGGTCAGGGGCGAGCAGTACTTC. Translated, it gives CSAVPTVRGEQYF.

CDR3 in amino acids: CASSLPTSGHTGELFF. For the CDR3, the DNA is TGTGCCAGCAGTCTACCGACTAGCGGCCACACCGGGGAGCTGTTTTTT. V gene TRBV28 combines with J gene TRBJ2-2; 9 nucleotides align to TRBD2. CDR3 length: 16 residues. Germline CDR1 MDHEN, CDR2 SYDVKM. The V segment lost 5 bases and the J segment 3 bases; nucleotides outside the gene matches: 7.

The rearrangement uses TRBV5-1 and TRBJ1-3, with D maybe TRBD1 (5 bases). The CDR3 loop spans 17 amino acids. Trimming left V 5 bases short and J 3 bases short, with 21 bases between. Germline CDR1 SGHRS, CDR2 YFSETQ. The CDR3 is CASSRQFGDSVGNTIYF. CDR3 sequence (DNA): TGCGCCAGCAGTCGACAGTTCGGGGATAGCGTTGGAAACACCATATATTTT.

The CDR3 reads CASRGTTASYEQYF. CDR3 coding DNA: TGTGCCAGCAGGGGCACGACGGCCTCCTACGAGCAGTACTTC. The gene calls are TRBV6-6 and TRBJ2-7; D is uncertain. Germline CDR1 MNHNY, CDR2 SVGAGI (reference sequence). CDR3 length: 14 amino acids. V gave up 6 bases and J gave up 0 bases, with 12 bases separating them.

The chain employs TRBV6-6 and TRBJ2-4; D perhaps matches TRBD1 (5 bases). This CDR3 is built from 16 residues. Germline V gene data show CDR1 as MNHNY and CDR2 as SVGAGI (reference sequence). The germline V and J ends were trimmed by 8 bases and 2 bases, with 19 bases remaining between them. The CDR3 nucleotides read TGTGCCAGCGTCATGCAGGGCCCCCTTTCCAAAAACATTCAGTACTTC. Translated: CASVMQGPLSKNIQYF.

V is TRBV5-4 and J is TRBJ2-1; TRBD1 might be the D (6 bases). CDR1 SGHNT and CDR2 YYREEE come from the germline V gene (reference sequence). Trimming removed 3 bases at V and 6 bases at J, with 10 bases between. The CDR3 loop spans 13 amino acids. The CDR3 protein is CASSWQGRNEQFF. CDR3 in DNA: TGTGCCAGCAGCTGGCAGGGGCGCAATGAGCAGTTCTTC.